This T cell receptor (beta chain) was obtained from a study of identical twins. Study-level points and caveats: An excess of low generation probability was shown by twin-shared out-of-frame alpha sequences. Interpretation of the results relied on cross-sectional statistical analysis and not on following the same donors.

CDR1 is MNHEY and CDR2 is SVGEGT in the germline V gene. V was trimmed by 8 bases and J by 7 bases, leaving 14 bases between them. The CDR3 length is 12 residues. Everyone who donated was a healthy Caucasian. TCRdb called the 5' RACE reads again in MiXCR, with one record for every CDR3 protein. Counted here are roughly 700,000 distinct CDR3 sequences, roughly 8% occurring once; the ten biggest clones make up approximately 0.89%. Of note for this clonotype: No antigen is known for it.

Separately, the same data were catalogued under a study of yellow fever vaccine responses in identical twins.

The chain joins TRBV6-2 or TRBV6-3 to TRBJ2-5; weak D call: TRBD2 (7 bases). This sequence was found in a woman aged 18-29 years in good health. The sample was PBMCs. The CDR3 DNA reads as TGTGCCAGCGACTGGGGAGGGGGGACCCAGTACTTC. Residues: CASDWGGGTQYF.